These 24 T cell receptor beta chains share one sample of origin, sequenced in a study of post-analysis software for immune sequencing data. Study-level points and caveats: Among a handful of TRBV segments more frequent in patients than controls were TRBV5-6, TRBV5-1 and TRBV20-1.

Sequencing libraries made from TCR beta cDNA carried unique molecular identifiers. TCRdb re-called the PCR reads with MiXCR, one entry per CDR3 protein. The sample shows hundreds of thousands of distinct CDR3 sequences, 59% of them seen only once. Their antigens are not known. Sample: blood. These receptors came from a girl aged 2-10 years with multiple sclerosis.

The genes are TRBV4-1 and TRBJ2-7, with 7 bases that match TRBD1. The trim removed 1 base at V and 4 bases at J, leaving 10 bases unmatched. This CDR3 has 16 residues. Germline CDR1 reads MGHRA; CDR2 reads YSYEKL. CDR3 in DNA: TGCGCCAGCAGCCAAGTTTGGGGAGCAGGGGGTTACGAGCAGTACTTC. Encoded protein: CASSQVWGAGGYEQYF.

This chain's CDR3 is CSVGYIGLEGNEQFF. In nucleotides, the CDR3 is TGCAGCGTTGGTTACATAGGACTAGAAGGCAATGAGCAGTTCTTC. This chain links TRBV29-1 with TRBJ2-1; the match to TRBD2 covers 7 bases. The V segment lost 4 bases and the J segment 6 bases; nucleotides outside the gene matches: 12. In germline, CDR1 is SQVTM, CDR2 ANQGSEA. This CDR3 contains 15 residues.

There are a few counts of this clonotype. This sequence joins TRBV6-1 and TRBJ2-7; perhaps TRBD1 as D (6 bases). Deletions cut 4 bases from V and 2 bases from J, with 12 bases between. The CDR3 has 14 residues. The germline V gene encodes CDR1 MNHNS and CDR2 SASEGT. This chain's CDR3 is CASSGGTHPYEQYF. CDR3 coding DNA: TGTGCCAGCAGTGGGGGGACACACCCCTACGAGCAGTACTTC.

This clonotype has just one count. The rearrangement joins TRBV4-2 to TRBJ2-1; D perhaps matches TRBD1 (6 bases). The CDR3 is made up of 14 amino acids. Trimming removed 3 bases from V and 6 bases from J, with 12 bases in between. Germline V CDR1 and CDR2: LGHNA, YNFKEQ. The CDR3 is CASSQGRGSNEQFF. The CDR3 DNA reads as TGTGCCAGCAGCCAGGGCAGGGGTAGCAATGAGCAGTTCTTC.

The rearrangement joins TRBV20-1 to TRBJ2-3; TRBD1 or TRBD2 may be the D gene (6 bases each). This CDR3 has 16 amino acids. From germline, CDR1 is DFQATT and CDR2 SNEGSKA (reference sequence). Trimming took off 6 bases at V and 3 bases at J, with 22 bases between the two ends. CDR3 in amino acids: CSARRGSLSGTDTQYF. The CDR3 DNA is TGCAGTGCCAGGAGGGGGTCGCTTTCGGGGACAGATACGCAGTATTTT.

The rearrangement links TRBV3-1 to TRBJ2-1, with D perhaps matching TRBD1 or TRBD2 (6 bases each). CDR1 LGHDT and CDR2 YNNKEL come from the germline V gene (reference sequence). V was cut by 0 bases and J by 6 bases, with 12 bases left in between. The CDR3 is 15 residues long. The CDR3, as DNA: TGTGCCAGCAGCCAAGATGGGGGGCCGGTCAATGAGCAGTTCTTC. This encodes CASSQDGGPVNEQFF.

This chain joins TRBV29-1 and TRBJ1-1; D perhaps matches TRBD1 (5 bases). Per germline, CDR1 SQVTM and CDR2 ANQGSEA. The CDR3 spans 14 residues. The V and J ends lost 7 bases and 5 bases respectively, with 20 bases between them. The CDR3 sequence: CSARDDEKGTEAFF. CDR3 bases: TGCAGCGCCAGGGACGACGAGAAGGGTACTGAAGCTTTCTTT.

The chain couples TRBV7-2 to TRBJ2-1; TRBD1 agrees at 7 bases. The ends lost 5 bases at V and 7 bases at J; junction bases unmatched: 5. Germline CDR1 and CDR2: SGHTA and FQGNSA. The CDR3 consists of 13 residues. The CDR3 region is CASSTTGMNEQFF. The CDR3 DNA reads TGTGCCAGCAGCACGACAGGGATGAATGAGCAGTTCTTC.

V gene TRBV6-5 combines with J gene TRBJ1-2; D perhaps matches TRBD1 (5 bases). Germline lookup yields CDR1 MNHEY and CDR2 SVGAGI. V was pared by 0 bases and J by 6 bases, with 11 bases between. This CDR3 region has 14 residues. The CDR3 region has the DNA TGTGCCAGCAGTTACTCGGGGGTAACGGATGGCTACACCTTC. As protein: CASSYSGVTDGYTF.

The V gene is TRBV7-9, the J gene TRBJ2-1; D possibly corresponds to TRBD1 (6 bases). Trimming removed 0 bases at V and 9 bases at J, with 12 bases between. CDR3 length equals 14 residues. Germline CDR1 and CDR2: SEHNR and FQNEAQ (reference sequence). The CDR3 loop is CASSLAGVGGEQFF. Written as DNA, the CDR3 is TGTGCCAGCAGCTTAGCTGGGGTAGGGGGTGAGCAGTTCTTC.

The chain carries TRBV12-3 or TRBV12-4 and TRBJ2-3, with 9 bases aligning to TRBD1. The CDR3 has 16 residues. The ends lost 5 bases at V and 7 bases at J; junction bases unmatched: 13. CDR3 protein: CASSPPSGQGHYTQYF. The CDR3 region has the DNA TGTGCCAGCAGTCCACCGTCGGGACAGGGCCACTATACGCAGTATTTT.

This clonotype has just one count. This chain joins TRBV5-1 and TRBJ2-1, with a tentative D call TRBD2 (6 bases). The CDR3 has 14 amino acids. Germline values: CDR1 SGHRS, CDR2 YFSETQ. Trimming left V 3 bases short and J 2 bases short, with 9 bases between. CDR3 region: CASSWSGPYNEQFF. Here the CDR3 DNA reads TGCGCCAGCAGCTGGAGCGGGCCCTACAATGAGCAGTTCTTC.

This clonotype came up a few times. The chain is built from TRBV7-6 and TRBJ2-1; unclear D gene. This CDR3 is built from 16 residues. CDR1 and CDR2 (germline): SGHVS, FNYEAQ. Trimming shortened V by 0 bases and J by 0 bases, and 9 bases separated the two germline ends. This CDR3 reads CASSLAVRSSYNEQFF. DNA for the CDR3: TGTGCCAGCAGCTTAGCGGTGCGGAGCTCCTACAATGAGCAGTTCTTC.

J is TRBJ2-3 and V is TRBV12-3 or TRBV12-4; possibly TRBD2 for D (5 bases). This CDR3 has 11 residues. V was clipped by 8 bases and J by 8 bases, with 11 bases between them. The CDR3 DNA is TGTGCCAGCCGGACGGGGAGTACGCAGTATTTT. It encodes CASRTGSTQYF.

The chain is built from TRBV29-1 and TRBJ1-5; possible D gene TRBD1, 5 bases. The CDR3 sequence is 14 residues long. Deletions cut 7 bases from V and 3 bases from J, with 16 bases between. In germline, CDR1 is SQVTM, CDR2 ANQGSEA. CDR3 DNA sequence: TGCAGCGCCGCCCGGGACGGACCCAATCAGCCCCAGCATTTT. As protein: CSAARDGPNQPQHF.

This chain uses TRBV14 with TRBJ2-3, with D perhaps TRBD2 (6 bases). Trimming took 4 bases from V and 1 from J, leaving 12 bases between them. Germline V lookup: CDR1 SGHDN, CDR2 FVKESK. The CDR3 runs to 15 residues. The CDR3 DNA is TGTGCCAGCAGCCCACACGGGACTCGCACAGATACGCAGTATTTT. It yields the protein CASSPHGTRTDTQYF.

The V and J genes are TRBV15 and TRBJ1-1, with 8 bases identical to TRBD1. The V gene's germline CDR1 is LNHNV and CDR2 YYDKDF (reference sequence). With 1 base clipped from V and 4 bases from J, the junction kept 5 bases outside the gene matches. The CDR3 consists of 15 residues. In DNA, the CDR3 is TGTGCCACCAGCAGAGTAAGACAGGGGAGCACTGAAGCTTTCTTT. It codes for CATSRVRQGSTEAFF.

This chain connects TRBV7-6 to TRBJ2-3, with D uncertain. Trimming took 2 bases from V and 1 from J, leaving 10 bases between them. There are 15 residues in the CDR3. Germline assignment: CDR1 SGHVS and CDR2 FNYEAQ. The CDR3 nucleotides read TGTGCCAGCAGCTTAACTGCGGAACGCACAGATACGCAGTATTTT. As protein: CASSLTAERTDTQYF.

This clonotype was seen just once. The J gene is TRBJ1-1, the V gene TRBV20-1; D is ambiguous. The germline V gene has CDR1 DFQATT and CDR2 SNEGSKA (reference sequence). This CDR3 region has 13 residues. Between the trimmed V and J ends, which lost 0 bases and 1 base, there was a span of 6 bases. The CDR3 DNA reads as TGCAGTGCTAGAGAGACTTGGAACACTGAAGCTTTCTTT. Its protein product is CSARETWNTEAFF.

The chain uses TRBV20-1 and TRBJ1-2, with 9 bases matching TRBD1. Per germline, CDR1 DFQATT and CDR2 SNEGSKA (reference sequence). The V gene end was trimmed by 5 bases and the J gene end by 8 bases; junction bases not matched to a gene: 12. There are 14 residues in the CDR3. CDR3 in amino acids: CSARRDRDFGGYTF. The DNA for the CDR3 is TGCAGTGCTCGCCGGGACAGGGACTTCGGGGGCTACACCTTC.

The CDR3 sequence: CSARELQGFRQYF. CDR3 sequence (DNA): TGCAGTGCTAGAGAGCTACAGGGTTTTAGGCAGTACTTC. The genes are TRBV20-1 and TRBJ2-7, with D possibly matching TRBD1 (6 bases). V shed 0 bases and J shed 9 bases, with 15 bases lying between them. This CDR3 region has 13 residues. Per the germline V gene, CDR1 is DFQATT and CDR2 is SNEGSKA (reference sequence).

The chain has TRBV6-2 or TRBV6-3 and TRBJ2-5; 10 bases map to TRBD1. After removal of 5 bases from V and 0 bases from J, the junction contained 3 bases not matched to a gene. CDR3 length equals 15 residues. Germline CDR1 MNHEY, CDR2 SVGEGT. The CDR3 DNA follows: TGTGCCAGCAGTCCCGGGACAGGGGACCAAGAGACCCAGTACTTC. It specifies CASSPGTGDQETQYF.

The genes are TRBV6-5 and TRBJ2-1, with D possibly TRBD2 on 5 matching bases. Germline CDR1 MNHEY, CDR2 SVGAGI. Trimming stripped 2 bases from V and 12 bases from J, with 17 bases between. The CDR3 has 14 amino acids. The CDR3 DNA follows: TGTGCCAGCAGTTACCTCCAGGCAGACGCGGGGCAGTTCTTC. Translation gives CASSYLQADAGQFF.

This sequence joins TRBV5-1 and TRBJ2-3, with D perhaps matching TRBD2 (5 bases). This CDR3 has 17 residues. Trimming removed 4 bases from V and 0 bases from J, with 18 bases in between. CDR1 is SGHRS, CDR2 YFSETQ, per germline. DNA of the CDR3: TGCGCCAGCAGCCGCAAAGCCGGACTCCTTAGCACAGATACGCAGTATTTT. This translates into CASSRKAGLLSTDTQYF.